This T cell receptor (beta chain) derives from a study of blood T cell repertoires in COVID-19. The length of the CDR3 is 13 residues. V lost 5 bases and J lost 2, with 9 bases in between. The germline CDR1 and CDR2 sequences are SGHDN and FVKESK. As originally analysed: From reference gene primer amplification, estimates of nucleated cell counts were derived. The repertoire was sequenced with immunoSEQ multiplex PCR; TCRdb's copy has only in-frame clones and lacks some. Clone size and V and J calls were adopted from that table, with D and trimming inferred from the DNA. Of 200,000 to 250,000 clones detected, 84% appear once; the ten largest clones hold about 20%.

Sequenced sample: peripheral blood. This receptor was taken from a man in his thirties or forties with active or convalescent COVID-19. J is TRBJ1-2 and V is TRBV14; D remains unclear. CDR3 nucleotide sequence: TGTGCCAGCAGCTTCGACAAGAACTATGGCTACACCTTC. Translating gives CASSFDKNYGYTF.